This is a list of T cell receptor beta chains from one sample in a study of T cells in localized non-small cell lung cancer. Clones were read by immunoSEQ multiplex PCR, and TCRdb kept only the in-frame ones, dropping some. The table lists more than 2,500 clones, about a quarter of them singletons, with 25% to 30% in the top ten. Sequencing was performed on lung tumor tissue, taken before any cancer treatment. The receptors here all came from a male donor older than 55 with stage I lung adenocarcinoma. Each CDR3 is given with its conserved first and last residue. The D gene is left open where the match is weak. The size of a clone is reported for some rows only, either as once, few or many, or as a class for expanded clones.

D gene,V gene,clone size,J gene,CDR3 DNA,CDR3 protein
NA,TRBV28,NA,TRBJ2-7,TGTGCCAGCAGCACCCAGGTTCCCTACGAGCAGTACTTC,CASSTQVPYEQYF
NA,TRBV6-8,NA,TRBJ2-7,TGTGCCAGCACCCCAGGAGGACATCATTACGAGCAGTACTTC,CASTPGGHHYEQYF
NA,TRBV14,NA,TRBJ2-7,TGTGCCAGCAGCCAAGGTTGGGGGGTCTCCTACGAGCAGTACTTC,CASSQGWGVSYEQYF
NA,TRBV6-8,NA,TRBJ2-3,TGTGCCAGCAGTGACGAGGGGACCGATACGCAGTATTTT,CASSDEGTDTQYF
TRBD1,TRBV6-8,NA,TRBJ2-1,TGTGCCATCAGTGGAGTCCCGGACAGGGGGTACAATGAGCAGTTCTTC,CAISGVPDRGYNEQFF
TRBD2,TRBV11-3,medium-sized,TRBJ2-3,TGTGCCAGCAGCCCCAGACTAGCGGGGGGAGATACGCAGTATTTT,CASSPRLAGGDTQYF
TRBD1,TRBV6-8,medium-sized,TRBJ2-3,TGTGCCATCAGTAATGCCCGGGACAGCAGCACAGATACGCAGTATTTT,CAISNARDSSTDTQYF
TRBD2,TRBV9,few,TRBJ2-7,TGTGCCAGCAGGCCTACTAGCGGGGGCCTAGGCGAGCAGTACTTC,CASRPTSGGLGEQYF
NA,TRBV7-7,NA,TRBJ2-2,TGTGCCATGTCGTTGAGGCCGAACACCGGGGAGCTGTTTTTT,CAMSLRPNTGELFF
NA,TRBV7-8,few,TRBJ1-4,TGTGCCAGCAGCTGGGGACGGTCCGGGAAACTGTTTTTT,CASSWGRSGKLFF
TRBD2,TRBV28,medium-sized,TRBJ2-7,TGTGCCAGCATAGGACTAGCGGGGGGGCCATCCTCCTACGAGCAGTACTTC,CASIGLAGGPSSYEQYF
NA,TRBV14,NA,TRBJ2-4,TGTGCCAGCAGCCCCCAGGGTATGTTCGGCATTCAGTACTTC,CASSPQGMFGIQYF
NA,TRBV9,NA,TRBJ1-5,TGTGCCAGCAGCCCGCGGATAGGGCCCCAGCATTTT,CASSPRIGPQHF
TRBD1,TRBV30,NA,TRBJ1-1,TGTGTCCTAGACAGGGTGTTGAACACTGAAGCTTTCTTT,CVLDRVLNTEAFF
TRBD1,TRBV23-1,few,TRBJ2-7,TGCGCCAGCAGCCAAGGCAATTGGGGACAGGGATACGAGCAGTACTTC,CASSQGNWGQGYEQYF
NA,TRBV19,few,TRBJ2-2,TGTGCCAGTAGGACAACAGGGACCGGGGAGCTGTTTTTT,CASRTTGTGELFF
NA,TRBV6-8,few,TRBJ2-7,TGTGCCGTGGGGGGTCTAGCCTACGAGCAGTACTTC,CAVGGLAYEQYF
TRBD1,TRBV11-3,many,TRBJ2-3,TGTGCCAGCACCCCCACAGGGGGGATCGGCACAGATACGCAGTATTTT,CASTPTGGIGTDTQYF
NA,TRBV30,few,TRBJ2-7,TGTGCCTGGAGTGTACTTGGCAGGGAGCAGTACTTC,CAWSVLGREQYF
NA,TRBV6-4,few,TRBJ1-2,TGTGCCAGCAGTAAAACAGGGTTGGACTATGGCTACACCTTC,CASSKTGLDYGYTF
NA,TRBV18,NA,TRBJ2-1,TGTGCCAGCTCACCATCGGCGGGACTCTACAATGAGCAGTTCTTC,CASSPSAGLYNEQFF
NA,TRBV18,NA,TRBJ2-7,TGTGCCAGCTCACCACCGTGGGGGAGCGATGAGGTCAAGCAGTACTTC,CASSPPWGSDEVKQYF
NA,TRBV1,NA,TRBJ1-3,TGCGCCAGCAGCCAACTCCTGGGAGGGGATGGGAACACCATATATTTT,CASSQLLGGDGNTIYF
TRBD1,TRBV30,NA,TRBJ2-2,TGTGCCTTCGGACAGGGGGCAGGGACCGGGGAGCTGTTTTTT,CAFGQGAGTGELFF